These 15 T cell receptor beta chains came from one sample sequenced in a study of cytomegalovirus exposure and HLA in healthy donors (dated by TCRdb to 2017 to 2019). The library was generated by the immunoSEQ multiplex PCR assay. A mixture of 60 forward primers for TCR Vbeta segments and 13 reverse primers for TCR Jbeta segments was used in the multiplex PCR. TCRdb took this table from immuneACCESS and kept in-frame rearrangements with V and J called. Such tables lack part of the clones; where checked against another copy, unresolved V genes explain under half of the gap, and the rest is unexplained. In this sample the table shows a few hundred thousand clones, about 83% of which occur a single time. The ten largest clones take up 15% to 18% of the sample. Sequenced: PBMCs. All receptors derive from a man aged 35 to 55 in good health and CMV-seronegative.

This clone was seen more than once but under ten times. J is TRBJ2-5 and V is TRBV2, with TRBD1 matching over 8 bases. V was clipped by 4 bases and J by 1 base; unmatched bases: 8. This CDR3 contains 16 residues. Germline CDR1 SNHLY, CDR2 FYNNEI. The CDR3 nucleotides read TGTGCCAGCAGTGTCGCAGCAGGGGGCTTCCAAGAGACCCAGTACTTC. Translation: CASSVAAGGFQETQYF.

This clone was recorded once. The chain links TRBV25-1 to TRBJ2-5; tentative D call: TRBD1 (5 bases). The CDR3 is made up of 15 amino acids. The germline V and J ends were trimmed by 0 bases and 4 bases, with 12 bases remaining between them. Germline V gene data show CDR1 as MGHDK and CDR2 as SYGVNS. The CDR3 sequence: CASSEYGWQGETQYF. The CDR3 DNA reads TGTGCCAGCAGTGAATATGGTTGGCAGGGAGAGACCCAGTACTTC.

Here the CDR3 reads CASSQEGQGGQPQHF. The CDR3 region has the DNA TGTGCCAGCAGCCAAGAGGGACAGGGAGGTCAGCCCCAGCATTTT. The chain has TRBV4-2 and TRBJ1-5; 9 nucleotides match TRBD1. This CDR3 contains 15 residues. The V gene end was trimmed by 0 bases and the J gene end by 6 bases; junction bases not matched to a gene: 3. Germline assignment: CDR1 LGHNA and CDR2 YNFKEQ.

In this sample, this clone turned up once. This chain joins TRBV10-2 and TRBJ2-6, with 11 nucleotides matching TRBD1. This CDR3 has 18 amino acids. The junction had 10 bases not matched to a gene; V was cut back by 6 bases and J by 3 bases. CDR1 and CDR2 from the germline V gene are WSHSY and SAAADI. DNA of the CDR3: TGCGCCAGCAGGGGGGGACAGGGGGAGAGGTATGGGGCCAACGTCCTGACTTTC. This sequence encodes CASRGGQGERYGANVLTF.

The CDR3 coding sequence is TGTGCCAGCGGACAGTCCACAGATACGCAGTATTTT. Translated, it gives CASGQSTDTQYF. This chain connects TRBV6-6 to TRBJ2-3; possibly TRBD1 for D (6 bases). The CDR3 length is 12 residues. The V end was cut by 8 bases, the J end by 2 bases, with 8 bases between. In germline, CDR1 is MNHNY, CDR2 SVGAGI (reference sequence).

The chain joins TRBV28 to TRBJ1-1; D is undetermined. This CDR3 has 12 residues. Germline lookup yields CDR1 MDHEN and CDR2 SYDVKM. Trimming removed 7 bases at V and 7 bases at J, with 13 bases between. The CDR3 reads CASKRASNEAFF. The DNA for the CDR3 is TGTGCCAGCAAGAGGGCCTCAAATGAAGCTTTCTTT.

The rearrangement joins TRBV7-3 to TRBJ2-3; possibly TRBD2 for D (5 bases). Germline V CDR1 and CDR2: SGHTA, FQGTGA. V was pared by 1 base and J by 2 bases, with 10 bases between. The CDR3 length is 15 residues. CDR3 sequence (DNA): TGTGCCAGCAGCTTAAATCCTAGCTTCACAGATACGCAGTATTTT. Translating it yields CASSLNPSFTDTQYF.

This rearrangement joins TRBV9 to TRBJ2-7; D is perhaps TRBD1 (5 bases). CDR1 is SGDLS and CDR2 is YYNGEE in the germline V gene. This CDR3 region has 15 residues. The germline V and J ends were trimmed by 0 bases and 0 bases, with 10 bases remaining between them. Written as DNA, the CDR3 is TGTGCCAGCAGCGTAGAACAGGCAAGCTCCTACGAGCAGTACTTC. Translating it yields CASSVEQASSYEQYF. Supplemented by reference TRBV9 and TRBJ2-7, the full variable domain reads DSGVTQTPKHLITATGQRVTLRCSPRSGDLSVYWYQQSLDQGLQFLIQYYNGEERAKGNILERFSAQQFPDLHSELNLSSLELGDSALYFCASSVEQASSYEQYFGPGTRLTVT.

Note on this clone: One end of the junction fails to match germline, which may point to a read error. The rearrangement uses TRBV7-9 and TRBJ2-7; 7 positions agree with TRBD1. CDR3 size: 13 residues. The germline gives CDR1 SEHNR, CDR2 FQNEAQ (reference sequence). DNA of the CDR3: TGTGCCAGCAGCTTAAACAGGGGTTACGAGCGGTACTTC. Protein: CASSLNRGYERYF.

The V call is TRBV7-2, the J call TRBJ1-3; TRBD1 matches at 9 bases. Germline trimming cut 4 bases from V and 4 bases from J; bases unmatched to any gene: 5. The CDR3 has 15 residues. In germline, CDR1 is SGHTA, CDR2 FQGNSA. The CDR3 sequence: CASSSDRGYGNTIYF. The CDR3 region has the DNA TGTGCCAGCAGCTCAGACAGGGGGTACGGAAACACCATATATTTT.

This clone was seen once. This chain uses TRBV5-4 with TRBJ2-3, with 11 nucleotides matching TRBD2. Germline CDR1 reads SGHNT; CDR2 reads YYREEE (reference sequence). The CDR3 extends over 16 amino acids. V trimming: 2 bases; J trimming: 3 bases; junction bases outside the gene matches: 5. The CDR3 sequence is CASSLITSGSTDTQYF. The CDR3 nucleotides are TGTGCCAGCAGCTTAATTACTAGCGGGAGTACAGATACGCAGTATTTT. The whole variable domain, filled in from reference TRBV5-4 and TRBJ2-3, reads ETGVTQSPTHLIKTRGQQVTLRCSSQSGHNTVSWYQQALGQGPQFIFQYYREEENGRGNFPPRFSGLQFPNYSSELNVNALELDDSALYLCASSLITSGSTDTQYFGPGTRLTVL.

This clone was observed once. The J gene is TRBJ2-2, the V gene TRBV15; D gene ambiguous. The CDR3 runs to 13 residues. With 6 bases removed from V and 0 bases from J, the gap between germline ends came to 5 bases. Germline values: CDR1 LNHNV, CDR2 YYDKDF (reference sequence). CDR3 bases: TGTGCCACCAGTTATGCGAACACCGGGGAGCTGTTTTTT. Its translation is CATSYANTGELFF. The variable domain in full, completed from reference TRBV15 and TRBJ2-2, reads DAMVIQNPRYQVTQFGKPVTLSCSQTLNHNVMYWYQQKSSQAPKLLFHYYDKDFNNEADTPDNFQSRRPNTSFCFLDIRSPGLGDTAMYLCATSYANTGELFFGEGSRLTVL.

The chain employs TRBV18 and TRBJ1-3; 8 bases agree with TRBD1. The CDR3 has 18 amino acids. V lost 2 bases, J lost 0 bases, and 9 bases stayed unmatched. CDR1 and CDR2 (germline): KGHSH, LQKENI. The chain's CDR3 is CASSPGSGQAHSGNTIYF. In nucleotides, the CDR3 is TGTGCCAGCTCACCAGGGTCGGGACAGGCCCACTCTGGAAACACCATATATTTT.

The rearrangement uses TRBV28 and TRBJ2-5, with D hard to call. The CDR3 spans 12 residues. Germline V gives CDR1 MDHEN, CDR2 SYDVKM. Trimming took 6 bases from V and 5 from J, leaving 10 bases between them. DNA of the CDR3: TGTGCCAGCAGCCCCAACACGGAGACCCAGTACTTC. Protein sequence: CASSPNTETQYF.

This chain uses TRBV7-6 with TRBJ1-6; the D gene is possibly TRBD1 (5 bases). In germline, CDR1 is SGHVS, CDR2 FNYEAQ. The CDR3 covers 19 residues. V shed 1 base and J shed 0 bases, with 16 bases lying between them. The CDR3 DNA reads TGTGCCAGCAGCTTAGAATGGAGGGGATTTAGCTCCTATAATTCACCCCTCCACTTT. It codes for CASSLEWRGFSSYNSPLHF.